A selection of T cell receptor beta chains follows, all from one sample in a study of blood T cell repertoires in COVID-19. TCRdb keeps only in-frame clones here, not all; method: immunoSEQ multiplex PCR. Of 80,000 to 100,000 clones listed, about 79% are singletons. Source material: peripheral blood. The source of these receptors is a human donor in a cohort sampled during active COVID-19. The CDR3 runs from the conserved cysteine through the conserved F or W. The D gene is left open where the match is weak. Not every row has a clone size; where given, it reads once, few, many or a size class.

d_gene,abundance,j_gene,v_gene,CDR3aa,CDR3nt
TRBD1,.,TRBJ1-2,TRBV19,CASSLTGGLGGYTF,TGTGCCAGTAGTCTGACAGGGGGCTTAGGAGGCTACACCTTC
.,few,TRBJ1-5,TRBV6-6,CASRTGRGIDNQPQHF,TGTGCCAGCAGGACCGGGAGGGGCATCGACAATCAGCCCCAGCATTTT
.,.,TRBJ2-2,TRBV27,CASSFSGLLSTGELFF,TGTGCCAGCAGTTTTTCGGGACTCCTATCGACCGGGGAGCTGTTTTTT
TRBD2,.,TRBJ2-1,TRBV9,CASSAILTSGGYNEQFF,TGTGCCAGCAGCGCAATACTTACTAGCGGGGGCTACAATGAGCAGTTCTTC
TRBD1,.,TRBJ2-5,TRBV6-2/TRBV6-3,CASSYPTGQIQETQYF,TGTGCCAGCAGTTACCCCACGGGACAGATCCAAGAGACCCAGTACTTC
TRBD2,many,TRBJ2-7,TRBV27,CASSSGTSVPYEQYF,TGTGCCAGCAGTTCCGGGACTAGCGTTCCCTACGAGCAGTACTTC
.,.,TRBJ2-2,TRBV9,CASTTNTGELFF,TGTGCCAGCACCACGAACACCGGGGAGCTGTTTTTT
TRBD2,few,TRBJ2-5,TRBV18,CASSPGLAGQETQYF,TGTGCCAGCTCCCCGGGACTAGCGGGTCAGGAGACCCAGTACTTC
TRBD1,.,TRBJ1-1,TRBV29-1,CSVEGQGPEEAFF,TGCAGCGTTGAGGGACAGGGACCTGAAGAAGCTTTCTTT
TRBD2,.,TRBJ2-5,TRBV12-3/TRBV12-4,CASSLRGVETQYF,TGTGCCAGCAGTTTACGGGGGGTGGAGACCCAGTACTTC
TRBD1,.,TRBJ1-3,TRBV5-1,CASSLSGTGVEGNTIYF,TGCGCCAGCAGCTTGAGTGGGACAGGGGTCGAAGGAAACACCATATATTTT
.,.,TRBJ2-2,TRBV5-1,CASSLIREYTGELFF,TGCGCCAGCAGCTTAATTCGGGAGTACACCGGGGAGCTGTTTTTT
TRBD2,few,TRBJ2-4,TRBV4-3,CASSQDSVGLAAQNIQYF,TGCGCCAGCAGCCAAGATAGCGTCGGACTAGCGGCCCAAAACATTCAGTACTTC
.,.,TRBJ1-5,TRBV7-2,CASSSPGYQPQHF,TGTGCCAGCAGCTCCCCAGGGTACCAGCCCCAGCATTTT
TRBD1,.,TRBJ1-1,TRBV10-3,CAISPGTGGTEAFF,TGTGCCATTTCTCCCGGGACAGGGGGCACTGAAGCTTTCTTT
.,.,TRBJ1-5,TRBV11-3,CASSLGGTGSNQPQHF,TGTGCCAGCAGCTTAGGGGGTACGGGGAGCAATCAGCCCCAGCATTTT
TRBD2,.,TRBJ2-1,TRBV6-5,CASSYGGSRFF,TGTGCCAGCAGTTACGGCGGGAGTCGGTTCTTC
TRBD2,many,TRBJ2-2,TRBV7-6,CASSPPGTRNTGELFF,TGTGCCAGCAGCCCCCCTGGGACTAGAAACACCGGGGAGCTGTTTTTT
.,.,TRBJ2-7,TRBV5-5,CASSWGHVTSEQYF,TGTGCCAGCAGCTGGGGACATGTAACCTCCGAGCAGTACTTC
TRBD2,.,TRBJ2-3,TRBV5-1,CASSRNGRLQYF,TGCGCCAGCAGCCGGAACGGGAGGTTGCAGTATTTT
.,.,TRBJ1-2,TRBV9,CASKGADGYTF,TGTGCCAGCAAAGGGGCGGATGGCTACACCTTC
.,.,TRBJ1-6,TRBV19,CASSIGRDPTLHF,TGTGCCAGTAGTATAGGGCGGGATCCGACCCTCCACTTT
.,.,TRBJ2-3,TRBV7-2,CASSPQGGLADTQYF,TGTGCCAGCAGCCCCCAGGGGGGCCTAGCAGATACGCAGTATTTT
TRBD2,few,TRBJ2-7,TRBV4-2,CASSQQPPRTSGTYEQYF,TGTGCCAGCAGCCAACAACCTCCCCGGACTAGCGGAACCTACGAGCAGTACTTC
.,.,TRBJ1-2,TRBV6-5,CASSYVGVGYGYTF,TGTGCCAGCAGTTACGTAGGGGTTGGCTATGGCTACACCTTC
TRBD1,.,TRBJ2-7,TRBV10-3,CAISESRQGRYEQYF,TGTGCCATCAGTGAGTCGAGACAGGGTCGCTACGAGCAGTACTTC
TRBD2,.,TRBJ2-5,TRBV24-1,CATSGIAGPNQETQYF,TGTGCCACCAGCGGCATAGCGGGACCAAACCAAGAGACCCAGTACTTC
.,.,TRBJ2-1,TRBV12-5,CASADPDRSGEQFF,TGTGCTAGTGCCGACCCCGACAGGAGCGGTGAGCAGTTCTTC
TRBD2,few,TRBJ2-1,TRBV7-9,CASSLEASGSWVEQFF,TGTGCCAGCAGCTTAGAGGCTAGCGGGAGTTGGGTTGAGCAGTTCTTC
TRBD1,.,TRBJ1-1,TRBV7-9,CASSYTGGTTEAFF,TGTGCCAGCAGCTATACAGGGGGAACCACTGAAGCTTTCTTT
TRBD1,.,TRBJ2-6,TRBV19,CASSSLTGAGANVLTF,TGTGCCAGTAGTAGCCTGACAGGGGCTGGGGCCAACGTCCTGACTTTC
.,few,TRBJ2-2,TRBV28,CASSLEFGELFF,TGTGCCAGCAGTCTCGAGTTTGGGGAGCTGTTTTTT
.,.,TRBJ2-1,TRBV24-1,CASSEGGSGEQFF,TGTGCCAGTTCAGAGGGAGGTTCGGGTGAGCAGTTCTTC
TRBD2,.,TRBJ2-3,TRBV9,CASSGPGLAGPTDTQYF,TGTGCCAGCAGCGGGCCGGGACTAGCGGGGCCCACAGATACGCAGTATTTT
TRBD2,.,TRBJ2-2,TRBV3-1/TRBV3-2,CASSQWVRLAGGTGELFF,TGTGCCAGCAGCCAATGGGTACGGCTAGCGGGAGGAACCGGGGAGCTGTTTTTT
.,few,TRBJ2-5,TRBV5-8,CASSLRGLETQYF,TGTGCCAGCAGCTTGAGGGGGTTAGAGACCCAGTACTTC
TRBD1,.,TRBJ2-7,TRBV7-9,CASRPGQGSYEQYF,TGTGCCAGCAGGCCGGGACAGGGCTCCTACGAGCAGTACTTC
TRBD1,few,TRBJ1-1,TRBV7-9,CASSSRNNPGQIMNTEAFF,TGTGCCAGCAGTTCCCGGAACAACCCGGGACAGATCATGAACACTGAAGCTTTCTTT
TRBD2,.,TRBJ2-6,TRBV5-1,CATTLSGGSSGANVLTF,TGCGCCACCACTTTAAGCGGGGGGAGCTCTGGGGCCAACGTCCTGACTTTC
.,.,TRBJ1-2,TRBV28,CASSLQGPFLTLSFHNYGYTF,TGTGCCAGCAGTTTACAGGGGCCTTTCCTTACCCTTAGCTTTCATAACTATGGCTACACCTTC
.,few,TRBJ1-1,TRBV27,CASSPPGTEAFF,TGTGCCAGCAGTCCTCCGGGCACTGAAGCTTTCTTT
.,.,TRBJ1-2,TRBV11-2,CASSLDPGGYTF,TGTGCCAGCAGCTTAGATCCCGGGGGCTACACCTTC
.,.,TRBJ1-2,TRBV15,CATSRVGTSSLGGYTF,TGTGCCACCAGCAGGGTCGGGACTTCGAGTCTCGGTGGCTACACCTTC
TRBD1,.,TRBJ1-2,TRBV19,CASTPDSGQAYGYTF,TGTGCCAGTACCCCCGACTCGGGACAGGCCTATGGCTACACCTTC
.,.,TRBJ1-2,TRBV24-1,CATSDLGFSHGYTF,TGTGCCACCAGTGATTTGGGTTTTAGCCATGGCTACACCTTC
.,few,TRBJ2-1,TRBV2,CASSEAGAGITVYNEQFF,TGTGCCAGCAGTGAAGCAGGCGCAGGGATCACTGTCTACAATGAGCAGTTCTTC
.,once,TRBJ2-1,TRBV7-2,CASSLIHGGYNEQFF,TGTGCCAGCAGCTTAATACATGGGGGGTACAATGAGCAGTTCTTC
TRBD1,.,TRBJ2-1,TRBV7-7,CASSLGDRGEGEQFF,TGTGCTAGCAGCTTAGGGGACAGGGGGGAAGGTGAGCAGTTCTTC
.,.,TRBJ1-1,TRBV7-3,CASSLNGRGRLNTEAFF,TGTGCCAGCAGCTTAAACGGGAGGGGCCGCTTGAACACTGAAGCTTTCTTT